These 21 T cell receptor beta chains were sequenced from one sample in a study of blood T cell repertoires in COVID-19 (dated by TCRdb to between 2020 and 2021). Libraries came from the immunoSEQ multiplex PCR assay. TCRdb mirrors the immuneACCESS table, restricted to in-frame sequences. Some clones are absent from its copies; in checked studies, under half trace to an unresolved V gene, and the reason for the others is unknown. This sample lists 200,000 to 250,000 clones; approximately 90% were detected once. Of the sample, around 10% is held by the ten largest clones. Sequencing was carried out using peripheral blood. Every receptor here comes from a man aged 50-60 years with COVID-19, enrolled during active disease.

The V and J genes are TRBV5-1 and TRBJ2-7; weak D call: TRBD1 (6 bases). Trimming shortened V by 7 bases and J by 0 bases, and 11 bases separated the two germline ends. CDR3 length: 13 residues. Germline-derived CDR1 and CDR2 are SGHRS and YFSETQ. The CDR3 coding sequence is TGCGCCAGCTCCAGGGGCGACTCCTACGAGCAGTACTTC. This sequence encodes CASSRGDSYEQYF. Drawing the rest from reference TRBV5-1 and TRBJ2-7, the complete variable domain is KAGVTQTPRYLIKTRGQQVTLSCSPISGHRSVSWYQQTPGQGLQFLFEYFSETQRNKGNFPGRFSGRQFSNSRSEMNVSTLELGDSALYLCASSRGDSYEQYFGPGTRLTVT.

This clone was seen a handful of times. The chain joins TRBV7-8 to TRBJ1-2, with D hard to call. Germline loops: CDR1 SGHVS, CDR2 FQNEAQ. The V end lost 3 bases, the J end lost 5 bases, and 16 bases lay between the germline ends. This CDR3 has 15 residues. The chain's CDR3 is CASSLVEGSGYGYTF. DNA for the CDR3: TGTGCCAGCAGCTTGGTTGAGGGCTCGGGGTATGGCTACACCTTC.

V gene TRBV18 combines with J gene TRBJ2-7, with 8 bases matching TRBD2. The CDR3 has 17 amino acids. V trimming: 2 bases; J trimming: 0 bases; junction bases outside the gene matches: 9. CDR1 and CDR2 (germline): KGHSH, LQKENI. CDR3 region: CASSPKSSGSYSYEQYF. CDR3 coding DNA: TGTGCCAGCTCACCAAAGTCTAGCGGGTCATACTCCTACGAGCAGTACTTC.

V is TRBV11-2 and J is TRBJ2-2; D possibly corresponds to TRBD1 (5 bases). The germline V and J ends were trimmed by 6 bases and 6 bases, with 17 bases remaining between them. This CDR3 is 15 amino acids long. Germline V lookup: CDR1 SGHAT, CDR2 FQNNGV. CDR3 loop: CASRKGVEVAGELFF. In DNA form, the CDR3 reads TGTGCCAGCAGGAAAGGGGTCGAGGTAGCCGGGGAGCTGTTTTTT.

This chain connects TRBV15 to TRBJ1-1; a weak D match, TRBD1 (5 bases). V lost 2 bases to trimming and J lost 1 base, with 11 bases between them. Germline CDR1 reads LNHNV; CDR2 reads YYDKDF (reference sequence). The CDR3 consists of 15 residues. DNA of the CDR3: TGTGCCACCAGCAGAACCCAGGGAAGGAACACTGAAGCTTTCTTT. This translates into CATSRTQGRNTEAFF.

CDR3: CASSLLDGSSGNTIYF. The CDR3 DNA reads as TGCGCCAGCAGCTTGTTGGACGGGAGCTCTGGAAACACCATATATTTT. The J gene is TRBJ1-3, the V gene TRBV5-1; no clear D gene. Germline CDR1 reads SGHRS; CDR2 reads YFSETQ. V gave up 1 base and J gave up 0 bases, with 11 bases separating them. The CDR3 is 16 residues long.

The CDR3 region has the DNA TGTGCCAGCAGCCCGGGGGTGAGGCCCCATGGCCATGAGCAGTTCTTC. It encodes CASSPGVRPHGHEQFF. The rearrangement links TRBV7-9 to TRBJ2-1; weak D call: TRBD2 (6 bases). V was clipped by 5 bases and J by 8 bases, with 22 bases between them. This CDR3 has 16 amino acids. The germline gives CDR1 SEHNR, CDR2 FQNEAQ (reference sequence).

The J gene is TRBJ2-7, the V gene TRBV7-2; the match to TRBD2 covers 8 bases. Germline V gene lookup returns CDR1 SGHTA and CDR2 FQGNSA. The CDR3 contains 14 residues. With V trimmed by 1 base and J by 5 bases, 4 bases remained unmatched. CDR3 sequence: CASSLDGGADEQYF. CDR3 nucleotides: TGTGCCAGCAGCTTAGACGGGGGGGCGGACGAGCAGTACTTC.

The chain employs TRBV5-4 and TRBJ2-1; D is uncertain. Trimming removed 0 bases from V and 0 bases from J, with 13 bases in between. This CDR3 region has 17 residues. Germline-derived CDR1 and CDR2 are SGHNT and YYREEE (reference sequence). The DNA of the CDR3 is TGTGCCAGCAGCTTGGCCGTTGATAGCAGCTCCTACAATGAGCAGTTCTTC. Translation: CASSLAVDSSSYNEQFF.

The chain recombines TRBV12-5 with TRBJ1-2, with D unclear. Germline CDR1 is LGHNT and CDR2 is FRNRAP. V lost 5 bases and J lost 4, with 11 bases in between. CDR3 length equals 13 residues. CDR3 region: CASGEPAGYGYTF. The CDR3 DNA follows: TGTGCTAGTGGTGAACCCGCGGGCTATGGCTACACCTTC.

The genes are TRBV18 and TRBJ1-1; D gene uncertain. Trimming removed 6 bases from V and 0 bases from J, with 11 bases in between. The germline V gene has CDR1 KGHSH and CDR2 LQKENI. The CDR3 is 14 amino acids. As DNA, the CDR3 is TGTGCCAGCTCGCGGAAAGAACTGAACACTGAAGCTTTCTTT. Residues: CASSRKELNTEAFF.

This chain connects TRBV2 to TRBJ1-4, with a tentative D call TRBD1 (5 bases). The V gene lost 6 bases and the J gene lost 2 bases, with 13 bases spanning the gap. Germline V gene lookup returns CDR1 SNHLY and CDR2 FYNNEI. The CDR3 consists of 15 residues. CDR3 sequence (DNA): TGTGCCAGCAGCGGGGGTGGGGTGACTAATGAAAAACTGTTTTTT. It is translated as CASSGGGVTNEKLFF.

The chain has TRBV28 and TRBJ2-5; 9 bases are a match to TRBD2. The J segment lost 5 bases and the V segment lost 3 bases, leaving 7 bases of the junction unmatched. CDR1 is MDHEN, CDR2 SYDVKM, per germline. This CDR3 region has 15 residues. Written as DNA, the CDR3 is TGTGCCAGCAGTTTGGGTGGGACTAGCAGGGAGACCCAGTACTTC. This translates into CASSLGGTSRETQYF.

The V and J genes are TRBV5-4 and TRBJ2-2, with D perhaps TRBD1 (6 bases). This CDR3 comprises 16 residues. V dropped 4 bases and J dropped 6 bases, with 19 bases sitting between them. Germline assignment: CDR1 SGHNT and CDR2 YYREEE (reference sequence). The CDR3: CASSLSGRGRSGELFF. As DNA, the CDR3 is TGTGCCAGCAGCCTGAGCGGCAGGGGACGGTCCGGGGAGCTGTTTTTT.

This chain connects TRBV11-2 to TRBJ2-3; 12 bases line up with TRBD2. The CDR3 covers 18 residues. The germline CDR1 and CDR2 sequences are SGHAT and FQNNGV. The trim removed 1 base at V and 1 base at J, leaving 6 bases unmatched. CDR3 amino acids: CASSLASGRAGGTDTQYF. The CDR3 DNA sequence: TGTGCCAGCAGCTTAGCTAGCGGGAGGGCCGGGGGCACAGATACGCAGTATTTT.

In DNA form, the CDR3 reads TGTGCCAGCAGTCCCGGACAGGGGGCTTTGTCGCAGTTCTTC. Protein product: CASSPGQGALSQFF. The J gene is TRBJ2-1, the V gene TRBV6-5; 11 nucleotides align to TRBD1. V trimming: 5 bases; J trimming: 12 bases; junction bases outside the gene matches: 9. The CDR3 sequence is 14 residues long. Germline V CDR1 and CDR2: MNHEY, SVGAGI.

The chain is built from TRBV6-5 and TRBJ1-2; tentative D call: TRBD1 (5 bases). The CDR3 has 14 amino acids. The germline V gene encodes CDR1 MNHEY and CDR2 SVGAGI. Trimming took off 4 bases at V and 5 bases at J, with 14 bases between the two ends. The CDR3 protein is CASSLAEGQYGYTF. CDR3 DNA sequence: TGTGCCAGCAGTTTGGCGGAGGGGCAGTATGGCTACACCTTC.

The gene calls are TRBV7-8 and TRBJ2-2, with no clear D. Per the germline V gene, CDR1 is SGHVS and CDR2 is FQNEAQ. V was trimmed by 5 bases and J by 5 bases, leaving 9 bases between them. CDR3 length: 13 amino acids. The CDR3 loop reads CASSLIQTGELFF. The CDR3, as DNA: TGTGCCAGCAGCCTCATCCAGACCGGGGAGCTGTTTTTT.

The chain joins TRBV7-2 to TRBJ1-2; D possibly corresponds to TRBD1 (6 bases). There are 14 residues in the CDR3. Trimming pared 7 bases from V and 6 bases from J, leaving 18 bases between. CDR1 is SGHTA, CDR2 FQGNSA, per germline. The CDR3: CASNLKGVTNGYTF. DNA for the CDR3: TGTGCCAGCAACCTAAAGGGGGTGACGAATGGCTACACCTTC.

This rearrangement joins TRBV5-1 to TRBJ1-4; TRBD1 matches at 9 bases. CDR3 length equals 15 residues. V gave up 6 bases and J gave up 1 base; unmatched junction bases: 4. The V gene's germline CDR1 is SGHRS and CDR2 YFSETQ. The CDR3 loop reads CASKATGGTNEKLFF. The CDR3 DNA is TGCGCCAGCAAAGCGACAGGGGGAACTAATGAAAAACTGTTTTTT.

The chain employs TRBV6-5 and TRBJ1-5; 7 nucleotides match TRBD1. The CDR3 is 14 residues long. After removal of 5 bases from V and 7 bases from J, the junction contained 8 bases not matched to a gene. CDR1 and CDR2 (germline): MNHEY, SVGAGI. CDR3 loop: CASSTRQGGQPQHF. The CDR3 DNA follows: TGTGCCAGCAGTACCAGACAGGGTGGACAGCCCCAGCATTTT.